This T cell receptor (beta chain) was identified in a study of blood T cell repertoires in COVID-19. Study-level background: T cells, B-cell-depleted T cells, or PBMCs provided the cDNA or gDNA that served as material.

How the authors handled the data: Amplification from reference gene primers served as the basis for estimated nucleated cell counts. Only in-frame clones appear in the TCRdb table, and some are missing; sequencing was by immunoSEQ multiplex PCR. Clone size and V and J calls were adopted from that table, with D and trimming inferred from the DNA. The repertoire holds around 300,000 clones, with approximately 85% as singletons. The CDR3 contains 13 residues. The germline CDR1 and CDR2 sequences are GTSNPN and SVGIG (reference sequence). V shed 2 bases, J shed 13 bases, and the junction held 12 bases outside the gene matches.

The sequencing sample was made of peripheral blood. This rearrangement joins TRBV30 to TRBJ1-2, with 8 bases matching TRBD1. This TCR derives from a woman aged 70-85 years with acute or convalescent COVID-19. The CDR3 here is CAWSIQDRAVSTF. CDR3 nucleotide sequence: TGTGCCTGGAGTATACAGGACAGGGCGGTATCCACCTTC.